This T cell receptor (beta chain) came from a study of cytomegalovirus exposure and HLA in healthy donors. Study-wide context: Unique TCRs from HLA-typed donors, about 85 million of them, were held in an early data release.

Turning to this clone: Other nucleotide sequences in the sample specify the same CDR3.

The PCR employed 60 Vbeta primers together with 13 Jbeta primers. Some clones are missing from TCRdb's copy, which holds only in-frame ones; the method was immunoSEQ multiplex PCR. The table records about 18,000 clones, 70% to 85% of them present only once. This CDR3 has 12 residues. Between the trimmed V and J ends, which lost 5 bases and 5 bases, there was a span of 9 bases. The germline V gene encodes CDR1 SEHNR and CDR2 FQNEAQ (reference sequence). This chain uses TRBV7-9 with TRBJ1-2; a weak D match, TRBD1 (5 bases). The sequenced material came from PBMCs. The source of this sequence is a human donor in good health. The CDR3 spells CASSPDSYGYTF. CDR3 nucleotide sequence: TGTGCCAGCAGCCCAGACAGTTATGGCTACACCTTC.